This entry lists 27 T cell receptor beta chains sequenced from one sample in a study of CD8+CD57+ T cells in acquired aplastic anemia. For CDR3 and TCR beta VDJ profiling, genomic DNA was the template used. TCRdb re-analysed the reads in MiXCR, keeping a single row per CDR3 protein. The table includes 150,000 to 200,000 distinct CDR3 sequences, approximately 60% detected once. The material sequenced was sorted CD4+, CD8+, or CD8+CD57+ T cells (not recorded which) from PBMCs. Source of these receptors: a human donor in good health.

The chain has TRBV19 and TRBJ1-1; 10 bases are a match to TRBD1. Germline V gives CDR1 LNHDA, CDR2 SQIVND (reference sequence). V dropped 8 bases and J dropped 6; count of bases not matched to a gene: 6. The CDR3 loop spans 13 amino acids. The DNA for the CDR3 is TGTGCCAGTGGCCGGGACAGGGGCGCTGAAGCTTTCTTT. It yields the protein CASGRDRGAEAFF.

The rearrangement joins TRBV9 to TRBJ2-3; TRBD2 might be the D (5 bases). Trimming removed 3 bases from V and 6 bases from J, with 11 bases in between. The CDR3 contains 13 residues. Per the germline V gene, CDR1 is SGDLS and CDR2 is YYNGEE. The CDR3 sequence is CASSALAEDTQYF. In nucleotides, the CDR3 is TGTGCCAGCAGCGCCCTAGCTGAGGATACGCAGTATTTT.

The V call is TRBV10-1, the J call TRBJ1-1; possibly TRBD1 for D (5 bases). The V gene lost 4 bases and the J gene lost 1 base, with 10 bases spanning the gap. From germline, CDR1 is WNHNN and CDR2 SYGVQD (reference sequence). The CDR3 covers 14 residues. The CDR3 sequence: CASSGDVQNTEAFF. CDR3 sequence (DNA): TGCGCCAGCAGTGGGGACGTTCAGAACACTGAAGCTTTCTTT.

This clonotype came up many times. The CDR3 here is CAWSVRDGGIETQYF. For the CDR3, the DNA is TGTGCCTGGAGTGTGCGCGATGGAGGGATAGAGACCCAGTACTTC. J is TRBJ2-5 and V is TRBV30; D is perhaps TRBD2 (6 bases). This CDR3 is 15 amino acids long. Germline V lookup: CDR1 GTSNPN, CDR2 SVGIG (reference sequence). Trimming removed 0 bases from V and 4 bases from J, with 15 bases in between.

The genes are TRBV7-9 and TRBJ1-1; TRBD1 matches 7 bases. The V gene end was trimmed by 3 bases and the J gene end by 5 bases; junction bases not matched to a gene: 9. Germline CDR1 SEHNR, CDR2 FQNEAQ (reference sequence). The CDR3 contains 15 residues. This chain's CDR3 is CASSFGGGGQTEAFF. The CDR3 coding sequence is TGTGCCAGCAGCTTCGGTGGAGGGGGACAGACTGAAGCTTTCTTT.

J is TRBJ2-7 and V is TRBV12-3 or TRBV12-4; possible D gene TRBD2, 6 bases. Deletions cut 6 bases from V and 2 bases from J, with 11 bases between. The CDR3 contains 13 residues. In nucleotides, the CDR3 is TGTGCCAGCAGCCGCGGGGCAGCCTACGAGCAGTACTTC. As protein: CASSRGAAYEQYF.

This clonotype was seen only a few times. The chain joins TRBV29-1 to TRBJ2-7; 8 bases match TRBD2. The CDR3 spans 12 residues. Germline CDR1 is SQVTM and CDR2 is ANQGSEA. V was pared by 7 bases and J by 2 bases, with 4 bases of the junction left unmatched. The CDR3 DNA reads as TGCAGCGCCCGTAGCGGGACCTACGAGCAGTACTTC. It yields the protein CSARSGTYEQYF.

This clonotype appeared a single time. The chain employs TRBV20-1 and TRBJ2-1; 7 positions agree with TRBD2. Per the germline V gene, CDR1 is DFQATT and CDR2 is SNEGSKA (reference sequence). The CDR3 loop spans 15 amino acids. CDR3 nucleotide sequence: TGCAGCGTTGGGGTCGTAGAGCGGGGCTACAATGAGCAGTTCTTC. Translating it yields CSVGVVERGYNEQFF.

This clonotype came up a few times. Here the CDR3 DNA reads TGTGCCAGCAGCTTATTGGCACGAGGGTCTGGAGGGACCCAGTACTTC. Its translation is CASSLLARGSGGTQYF. The chain is built from TRBV7-3 and TRBJ2-5; TRBD2 is a possible D gene (5 bases). This CDR3 is 16 amino acids long. CDR1 is SGHTA and CDR2 is FQGTGA in the germline V gene. V was trimmed by 2 bases and J by 7 bases, leaving 20 bases between them.

This clonotype was counted at least ten times. The chain carries TRBV6-5 and TRBJ2-5; D may be TRBD1 (6 bases). Deletions cut 6 bases from V and 9 bases from J, with 20 bases between. Germline loops: CDR1 MNHEY, CDR2 SVGAGI. This CDR3 spans 14 amino acids. The CDR3: CASSRGPRIFPQYF. CDR3 in DNA: TGTGCCAGCAGCAGGGGACCACGTATCTTTCCCCAGTACTTC.

The chain recombines TRBV10-3 with TRBJ1-5; the D gene is possibly TRBD1 (5 bases). Germline assignment: CDR1 ENHRY and CDR2 SYGVKD. The length of the CDR3 is 16 residues. The V end lost 7 bases, the J end lost 4 bases, and 20 bases lay between the germline ends. Here the CDR3 reads CAIKDGEGDRNQPQHF. The CDR3 region has the DNA TGTGCCATCAAGGATGGGGAGGGAGACAGAAATCAGCCCCAGCATTTT.

The chain couples TRBV2 to TRBJ1-1, with no clear D. From germline, CDR1 is SNHLY and CDR2 FYNNEI. CDR3 length: 14 amino acids. Trimming pared 3 bases from V and 2 bases from J, leaving 10 bases between. In DNA, the CDR3 is TGTGCCAGCAGTGACGCACGGTCCAACACTGAAGCTTTCTTT. Its protein product is CASSDARSNTEAFF. Using reference TRBV2 and TRBJ1-1 for the parts outside the CDR3, the full variable domain is EPEVTQTPSHQVTQMGQEVILRCVPISNHLYFYWYRQILGQKVEFLVSFYNNEISEKSEIFDDQFSVERPDGSNFTLKIRSTKLEDSAMYFCASSDARSNTEAFFGQGTRLTVV.

The chain recombines TRBV10-3 with TRBJ2-5, with a possible D match to TRBD1 (6 bases). Germline V gene lookup returns CDR1 ENHRY and CDR2 SYGVKD. CDR3 length: 13 residues. The germline V and J ends were trimmed by 8 bases and 2 bases, with 12 bases remaining between them. The CDR3 protein is CAIGDNLQETQYF. The CDR3 DNA reads TGTGCCATCGGGGACAACCTGCAAGAGACCCAGTACTTC.

Regarding this clonotype: The junction shows a germline mismatch at one end, possibly a read error. The chain couples TRBV10-3 to TRBJ2-5; weak D call: TRBD2 (5 bases). CDR1 is ENHRY and CDR2 is SYGVKD in the germline V gene. The CDR3 sequence is 14 residues long. For the CDR3, the DNA is TGTGCCAGCAGCTCATACCCGGGGTGGGAGACCCGGTACTTC. Its protein is CASSSYPGWETRYF.

The CDR3 spells CASSSIARGRDEQYF. The CDR3 DNA follows: TGTGCCAGCAGCTCGATCGCCCGAGGACGCGACGAGCAGTACTTC. V and J are TRBV5-5 and TRBJ2-7; D is unclear. The CDR3 has 15 residues. Germline loops: CDR1 SGHKS, CDR2 YYEKEE (reference sequence). Trimming took off 3 bases at V and 5 bases at J, with 18 bases between the two ends.

The gene calls are TRBV7-9 and TRBJ2-1; 7 bases agree with TRBD2. Trimming removed 5 bases from V and 15 bases from J; junction bases left unmatched: 10. Germline loops: CDR1 SEHNR, CDR2 FQNEAQ (reference sequence). The CDR3 has 12 amino acids. CDR3 sequence: CASSETAGYWFF. The CDR3 bases are TGTGCCAGCAGCGAAACAGCGGGGTACTGGTTCTTC. The full variable domain, in which reference TRBV7-9 and TRBJ2-1 provide the parts outside the CDR3, is DTGVSQNPRHKITKRGQNVTFRCDPISEHNRLYWYRQTLGQGPEFLTYFQNEAQLEKSRLLSDRFSAERPKGSFSTLEIQRTEQGDSAMYLCASSETAGYWFFGPGTRLTVL.

The genes are TRBV9 and TRBJ2-1; TRBD2 is a possible D gene (9 bases). Germline values: CDR1 SGDLS, CDR2 YYNGEE. The CDR3 has 15 amino acids. V was clipped by 4 bases and J by 9 bases, with 20 bases between them. The CDR3 loop reads CASSFRDRREGEQFF. Written as DNA, the CDR3 is TGTGCCAGCAGCTTCCGGGACAGGCGGGAGGGTGAGCAGTTCTTC.

CDR3 in DNA: TGTGCCAGCAGCGGGCAGGTGAACACCGGGGAGCTGTTTTTT. Protein sequence: CASSGQVNTGELFF. The chain joins TRBV7-9 to TRBJ2-2; D call uncertain. The CDR3 is 14 residues long. Germline V gives CDR1 SEHNR, CDR2 FQNEAQ (reference sequence). Trimming cost V 5 bases and J 1 base, with 8 bases left between them.

This clonotype was observed many times. The chain carries TRBV25-1 and TRBJ2-7, with D perhaps matching TRBD1 or TRBD2 (7 bases each). The germline CDR1 and CDR2 sequences are MGHDK and SYGVNS. V was clipped by 6 bases and J by 1 base, with 13 bases between them. The CDR3 length is 14 residues. The CDR3 DNA sequence: TGTGCCAGCAGCTTCCAGGGGGGGTCCTACGAGCAGTACTTC. Amino acid sequence: CASSFQGGSYEQYF.

The V gene is TRBV10-3, the J gene TRBJ1-5; D is undetermined. Germline CDR1 and CDR2: ENHRY and SYGVKD. Trimming took off 0 bases at V and 0 bases at J, with 9 bases between the two ends. CDR3 length equals 16 residues. The CDR3 sequence is CAISESTAVSNQPQHF. CDR3 bases: TGTGCCATCAGTGAGTCAACAGCGGTTAGCAATCAGCCCCAGCATTTT.

This clonotype was detected ten times or more. This chain links TRBV3-1 with TRBJ2-7, with TRBD2 identical over 7 bases. With V trimmed by 10 bases and J by 1 base, 7 bases remained unmatched. Germline V CDR1 and CDR2: LGHDT, YNNKEL (reference sequence). This CDR3 comprises 13 residues. As DNA, the CDR3 is TGTGCCACCAACTCGGGGGGATCCTACGAGCAGTACTTC. This translates into CATNSGGSYEQYF.

V is TRBV20-1 and J is TRBJ1-1; D is unresolved. V gave up 6 bases and J gave up 1 base, with 9 bases separating them. CDR1 DFQATT and CDR2 SNEGSKA come from the germline V gene (reference sequence). This CDR3 has 12 residues. CDR3 residues: CSAPPRNTEAFF. CDR3 DNA sequence: TGCAGTGCCCCCCCGCGGAACACTGAAGCTTTCTTT.

This rearrangement joins TRBV20-1 to TRBJ1-1; D ambiguous. Trimming shortened V by 5 bases and J by 5 bases, and 12 bases separated the two germline ends. The CDR3 loop spans 12 amino acids. The V gene's germline CDR1 is DFQATT and CDR2 SNEGSKA (reference sequence). The CDR3 loop reads CSAWVLGTEAFF. In nucleotides, the CDR3 is TGCAGTGCTTGGGTCTTAGGGACTGAAGCTTTCTTT.

The V gene is TRBV5-1, the J gene TRBJ1-1; possible D gene TRBD1, 6 bases. The CDR3 runs 16 residues. Looked up from germline, CDR1 is SGHRS and CDR2 is YFSETQ. Trimming cost V 1 base and J 1 base, with 14 bases left between them. The CDR3 DNA follows: TGCGCCAGCAGCTTGACTACAGGGACGCAGAACACTGAAGCTTTCTTT. It translates to CASSLTTGTQNTEAFF.

The chain is built from TRBV10-2 and TRBJ1-2; 9 bases align to TRBD1. J was trimmed by 6 bases and V by 6 bases; bases with no gene match: 8. Germline-derived CDR1 and CDR2 are WSHSY and SAAADI. The CDR3 sequence is 14 residues long. CDR3 residues: CASRGLGTGNGYTF. The CDR3 DNA sequence: TGCGCCAGCAGGGGCTTAGGGACAGGGAATGGCTACACCTTC.

This chain links TRBV11-2 with TRBJ2-3, with 10 bases aligning to TRBD2. There are 16 residues in the CDR3. Germline assignment: CDR1 SGHAT and CDR2 FQNNGV. With 1 base clipped from V and 4 bases from J, the junction kept 5 bases outside the gene matches. CDR3 DNA sequence: TGTGCCAGCAGCTTAGTCCTAGCGGGAGCGGCAGATACGCAGTATTTT. Encoded protein: CASSLVLAGAADTQYF.

V is TRBV29-1 and J is TRBJ2-7; 14 positions match TRBD2. The CDR3 runs to 18 residues. Germline loops: CDR1 SQVTM, CDR2 ANQGSEA. Losses at the gene ends were 0 bases for V and 2 bases for J; bases not matched to a gene: 9. The CDR3 loop reads CSVEDRGGLAGAAYEQYF. The CDR3 bases are TGCAGCGTTGAAGATCGGGGGGGACTAGCGGGAGCCGCCTACGAGCAGTACTTC.